The 11 T cell receptor beta chains reported below all come from one sample, sequenced in a study of early stage breast cancer tumors. Only in-frame clones appear in the TCRdb table, and some are missing; sequencing was by immunoSEQ multiplex PCR. Of about 48,000 clones in the sample, approximately 80% were seen once. The sample consisted of blood. These receptors were collected from a person aged 45-60 years with breast cancer.

This clone was counted a few times. This sequence joins TRBV2 and TRBJ2-6; 7 bases match TRBD1. The V gene's germline CDR1 is SNHLY and CDR2 FYNNEI. V lost 5 bases and J lost 2; bases outside the gene matches: 3. This CDR3 comprises 15 residues. The CDR3 region has the DNA TGTGCCAGCAGTTCACAGGGGACTGGGGCCAACGTCCTGACTTTC. Its protein product is CASSSQGTGANVLTF. Drawing the rest from reference TRBV2 and TRBJ2-6, the complete variable domain is EPEVTQTPSHQVTQMGQEVILRCVPISNHLYFYWYRQILGQKVEFLVSFYNNEISEKSEIFDDQFSVERPDGSNFTLKIRSTKLEDSAMYFCASSSQGTGANVLTFGAGSRLTVL.

The chain links TRBV28 to TRBJ1-4; unclear D gene. Germline loops: CDR1 MDHEN, CDR2 SYDVKM. The CDR3 is 14 amino acids. V was trimmed by 4 bases and J by 5 bases, leaving 11 bases between them. The CDR3 loop reads CASSWPQENEKLFF. The DNA for the CDR3 is TGTGCCAGCAGTTGGCCCCAGGAAAATGAAAAACTGTTTTTT.

The genes are TRBV27 and TRBJ1-1; D remains ambiguous. Trimming stripped 2 bases from V and 4 bases from J, with 11 bases between. The CDR3 is 14 residues long. The germline gives CDR1 MNHEY, CDR2 SMNVEV (reference sequence). CDR3 bases: TGTGCCAGCAGTTTAAGAGGGATTGCCACTGAAGCTTTCTTT. Its protein product is CASSLRGIATEAFF.

This clone was seen a handful of times. The chain carries TRBV2 and TRBJ2-3; 11 bases align to TRBD2. This CDR3 contains 15 residues. CDR1 is SNHLY, CDR2 FYNNEI, per germline. V shed 7 bases and J 6 bases; nucleotides not matched to a gene: 9. CDR3 sequence: CASTGDSGGVDTQYF. For the CDR3, the DNA is TGTGCCAGCACAGGGGATAGCGGGGGGGTGGATACGCAGTATTTT.

This clone was picked up a small number of times. The V and J genes are TRBV10-3 and TRBJ1-6, with TRBD1 matching 7 bases. J lost 8 bases, V lost 2 bases, and 0 bases had no gene match. Germline V lookup: CDR1 ENHRY, CDR2 SYGVKD. The CDR3 covers 13 residues. CDR3 loop: CAISETGDSPLHF. The CDR3 nucleotides read TGTGCCATCAGTGAGACAGGGGATTCACCCCTCCACTTT.

This chain links TRBV2 with TRBJ1-5, with 8 bases identical to TRBD1. Trimming at V came to 8 bases and at J to 6 bases, leaving 9 bases not matched to a gene. Looked up from germline, CDR1 is SNHLY and CDR2 is FYNNEI. The CDR3 has 14 amino acids. The CDR3 region is CASEGQGASQPQHF. CDR3 coding DNA: TGTGCCAGCGAGGGTCAGGGGGCAAGTCAGCCCCAGCATTTT.

The chain combines TRBV5-6 with TRBJ2-3; possible D gene TRBD2, 5 bases. V lost 1 base, J lost 3 bases, and 9 bases lay in between. CDR3 length equals 14 residues. Germline V gene lookup returns CDR1 SGHDT and CDR2 YYEEEE. Written as DNA, the CDR3 is TGTGCCAGCAGCTTGTCACTAGGAACAGATACGCAGTATTTT. Translating gives CASSLSLGTDTQYF.

The chain is built from TRBV19 and TRBJ2-3, with a weak D call TRBD1 (6 bases). Trimming left V 6 bases short and J 2 bases short, with 12 bases between. The germline CDR1 and CDR2 sequences are LNHDA and SQIVND (reference sequence). The CDR3 length is 14 residues. The CDR3 protein is CASSPQGNTDTQYF. CDR3 in DNA: TGTGCCAGTAGCCCACAGGGAAACACAGATACGCAGTATTTT.

The chain links TRBV30 to TRBJ2-2; TRBD2 matches at 10 bases. The germline V gene encodes CDR1 GTSNPN and CDR2 SVGIG (reference sequence). The V segment lost 0 bases and the J segment 5 bases; nucleotides outside the gene matches: 21. There are 21 residues in the CDR3. The CDR3 DNA reads TGTGCCTGGAGTGTCTTTCCGGGACGGAAAACTAGCGGGGAAGATACCGGGGAGCTGTTTTTT. Translation gives CAWSVFPGRKTSGEDTGELFF.

The chain's CDR3 is CASSKWTVEGRTKETQYF. Written as DNA, the CDR3 is TGTGCCAGCAGCAAATGGACCGTTGAAGGGAGGACGAAAGAGACCCAGTACTTC. The chain recombines TRBV21-1 with TRBJ2-5; TRBD2 is the table's D call, not checked against the DNA. TRBV21-1 is noted as a pseudogene. The CDR3 has 18 residues.

This sequence joins TRBV5-1 and TRBJ1-1, with a tentative D call TRBD1 (5 bases). Trimming took off 4 bases at V and 0 bases at J, with 16 bases between the two ends. Germline V gene sequence: CDR1 SGHRS, CDR2 YFSETQ. This CDR3 contains 16 residues. The CDR3 nucleotides read TGCGCCAGCAGCGACCCCGCCAGGGCCATGAACACTGAAGCTTTCTTT. Its translation is CASSDPARAMNTEAFF.